The T cell receptor beta chain under discussion was sequenced for a study of T cell changes during pregnancy in multiple sclerosis. The repertoire was sequenced with immunoSEQ multiplex PCR; TCRdb's copy has only in-frame clones and lacks some. The sample has about 29,000 clones; about 88% are singletons. The germline V gene has CDR1 MRHNA and CDR2 SNTAGT. This CDR3 is 16 amino acids long. Germline trimming cut 4 bases from V and 3 bases from J; bases unmatched to any gene: 12. The specimen was CD8+ T cells from peripheral blood mononuclear cells, collected after pregnancy. The origin of this receptor is a female donor with multiple sclerosis, enrolled in a pregnancy study. This chain uses TRBV6-4 with TRBJ2-7, with 7 bases fitting TRBD1. CDR3 in DNA: TGTGCCAGCAGTGGAGATCTGGACAGGAAGCACTACGAGCAGTACTTC. Encoded protein: CASSGDLDRKHYEQYF.